This passage covers 16 T cell receptor beta chains from one sample sequenced in a study of T-cell memory formation after mild COVID-19. A single record per CDR3 protein comes from TCRdb applying MiXCR to the 5' RACE reads. The table lists hundreds of thousands of distinct CDR3 sequences, about a sixth of them singletons. Sequenced input: PBMCs or a T cell subset sorted from them (not recorded which). These receptor sequences come from an adult woman who had mild COVID-19 (a few samples of this study predate the infection). Cell type and time point are not known.

In its sample, this clonotype was seen many times. The gene calls are TRBV7-9 and TRBJ2-1; D may be TRBD2 (5 bases). V was clipped by 4 bases and J by 8 bases, with 15 bases between them. Germline V gene lookup returns CDR1 SEHNR and CDR2 FQNEAQ (reference sequence). The CDR3 runs to 14 residues. CDR3 amino acids: CASSSGKGSDEQFF. The CDR3 DNA reads as TGTGCCAGCAGCTCGGGAAAGGGATCAGATGAGCAGTTCTTC.

This clonotype was seen a handful of times. This chain links TRBV7-6 with TRBJ2-5; TRBD1 aligns across 8 bases. Germline assignment: CDR1 SGHVS and CDR2 FNYEAQ. This CDR3 is built from 14 residues. J lost 5 bases, V lost 0 bases, and 2 bases had no gene match. CDR3: CASSLATGVETQYF. CDR3 DNA sequence: TGTGCCAGCAGCTTAGCGACAGGGGTGGAGACCCAGTACTTC.

This clonotype has a handful of counts. The chain joins TRBV25-1 to TRBJ2-5; a possible D gene is TRBD1 (6 bases). The germline V gene encodes CDR1 MGHDK and CDR2 SYGVNS. The CDR3 extends over 16 amino acids. Deletions cut 1 base from V and 4 bases from J, with 16 bases between. The CDR3: CASSESGTRHRETQYF. DNA of the CDR3: TGTGCCAGCAGTGAATCCGGGACACGGCATAGAGAGACCCAGTACTTC.

The chain couples TRBV12-3 or TRBV12-4 to TRBJ2-2; 7 nucleotides match TRBD2. J lost 9 bases, V lost 4 bases, and 17 bases had no gene match. This CDR3 is 17 amino acids long. The CDR3 bases are TGTGCCAGCAGTTCTGTGGACTGGCGGGAGCGACACCGGGAGCTGTTTTTT. Amino acids: CASSSVDWRERHRELFF.

This clonotype was found a few times. This chain links TRBV24-1 with TRBJ1-2; 7 bases match TRBD1. The CDR3 runs to 15 residues. Germline assignment: CDR1 KGHDR and CDR2 SFDVKD. The V and J ends lost 2 bases and 7 bases, in that order; junction bases with no gene match: 9. CDR3 sequence (DNA): TGTGCCACCAGTGATTCAAGACAGGGAGCGCGTGGCTACACCTTC. Residues: CATSDSRQGARGYTF.

The chain carries TRBV28 and TRBJ1-2, with a tentative D call TRBD1 (6 bases). This CDR3 region has 15 residues. Germline V gene sequence: CDR1 MDHEN, CDR2 SYDVKM. Between the trimmed V and J ends, which lost 6 bases and 4 bases, there was a span of 18 bases. The DNA of the CDR3 is TGTGCCAGCAGCCCAGGGGTCGAGTGGGCCTATGGCTACACCTTC. Translating gives CASSPGVEWAYGYTF.

The J gene is TRBJ2-5, the V gene TRBV7-3; D is unresolved. Germline V CDR1 and CDR2: SGHTA, FQGTGA. The CDR3 has 15 amino acids. V lost 2 bases to trimming and J lost 4 bases, with 14 bases between them. The CDR3 nucleotides read TGTGCCAGCAGCTTATCCCCGGCTCCCTCAGAGACCCAGTACTTC. Translation gives CASSLSPAPSETQYF.

This clonotype was seen only a few times. The J gene is TRBJ2-5, the V gene TRBV9; tentatively, D is TRBD2 (6 bases). Trimming took 0 bases from V and 0 from J, leaving 9 bases between them. The germline gives CDR1 SGDLS, CDR2 YYNGEE. The CDR3 has 15 amino acids. CDR3: CASSVGGGDQETQYF. The DNA of the CDR3 is TGTGCCAGCAGCGTAGGAGGCGGGGACCAAGAGACCCAGTACTTC.

Here the CDR3 reads CASSVFLRTAYNEQFF. The CDR3 DNA follows: TGTGCCAGTAGTGTTTTCCTCAGGACGGCCTACAATGAGCAGTTCTTC. V is TRBV19 and J is TRBJ2-1, with unresolved D. Per the germline V gene, CDR1 is LNHDA and CDR2 is SQIVND (reference sequence). The CDR3 has 16 amino acids. With 5 bases removed from V and 2 bases from J, the gap between germline ends came to 16 bases.

The gene calls are TRBV19 and TRBJ1-1; D not resolved. The germline gives CDR1 LNHDA, CDR2 SQIVND (reference sequence). V was pared by 1 base and J by 6 bases, with 18 bases between. The CDR3 spans 16 residues. The CDR3 coding sequence is TGTGCCAGTAGTATAGGGCAGGAGCTTAAAGGCTCTGAAGCTTTCTTT. This translates into CASSIGQELKGSEAFF.

The genes are TRBV7-2 and TRBJ1-2; D not certain. The CDR3 has 18 residues. Germline V gene sequence: CDR1 SGHTA, CDR2 FQGNSA. V gave up 6 bases and J gave up 0 bases, with 23 bases separating them. In nucleotides, the CDR3 is TGTGCCAGCAGACCCATTCGGCAGAGACGTTTTCCTAACTATGGCTACACCTTC. Translation gives CASRPIRQRRFPNYGYTF.

The chain joins TRBV29-1 to TRBJ2-3; D ambiguous. The V and J ends lost 5 bases and 6 bases respectively, with 6 bases between them. Germline V gene data show CDR1 as SQVTM and CDR2 as ANQGSEA. This CDR3 region has 10 residues. The CDR3 DNA follows: TGCAGCGTTTTTAAGGATACGCAGTATTTT. Its protein is CSVFKDTQYF.

This sequence joins TRBV10-3 and TRBJ2-7; 7 nucleotides match TRBD2. V lost 0 bases and J lost 1; bases outside the gene matches: 9. The germline V gene has CDR1 ENHRY and CDR2 SYGVKD. The CDR3 spans 17 residues. This CDR3 reads CAISESPGLAESYEQYF. The CDR3 nucleotides read TGTGCCATCAGTGAGTCGCCGGGGCTAGCGGAGTCCTACGAGCAGTACTTC.

This clonotype was observed at least ten times. The V call is TRBV29-1, the J call TRBJ2-7, with TRBD2 matching 8 bases. The CDR3 runs to 14 residues. After removal of 2 bases from V and 2 bases from J, the junction contained 5 bases not matched to a gene. From germline, CDR1 is SQVTM and CDR2 ANQGSEA. Here the CDR3 DNA reads TGCAGCGTTGAATCGGGGGGGCCCCCCTACGAGCAGTACTTC. This encodes CSVESGGPPYEQYF.

Turning to this clonotype: A read error may produce the germline difference seen at one junction end. This rearrangement joins TRBV7-9 to TRBJ1-5, with 7 bases identical to TRBD1. The CDR3 length is 15 residues. Germline V gene data show CDR1 as SEHNR and CDR2 as FQNEAQ (reference sequence). The CDR3 region is CASSEGTVRYQPHHF. CDR3 coding DNA: TGTGCCAGCAGCGAGGGGACAGTTAGATATCAGCCCCATCATTTT.

The J gene is TRBJ2-7, the V gene TRBV3-1; 9 nucleotides align to TRBD1. J lost 5 bases, V lost 0 bases, and 11 bases had no gene match. This CDR3 is 17 amino acids long. The V gene's germline CDR1 is LGHDT and CDR2 YNNKEL (reference sequence). CDR3 in DNA: TGTGCCAGCAGCCAAGAACCGACCGGGACAGGGACTGACGAGCAGTACTTC. Amino acids: CASSQEPTGTGTDEQYF.